Presented here are 25 T cell receptor beta chains from one specimen sequenced in a study of T-cell memory formation after mild COVID-19. TCRdb processed the 5' RACE reads anew with MiXCR; each CDR3 protein has one entry. This table holds roughly 550,000 distinct CDR3 sequences, about a fifth found once. Sequencing used PBMCs or a T cell subset sorted from them (not recorded which). The source of these receptors is an adult woman who had mild COVID-19 (a few samples of this study predate the infection). Cell type and time point are not known.

The chain recombines TRBV10-3 with TRBJ2-1, with D perhaps assigned TRBD1 or TRBD2 (5 bases each). Deletions cut 0 bases from V and 5 bases from J, with 11 bases between. The CDR3 totals 15 residues. Germline V gives CDR1 ENHRY, CDR2 SYGVKD. CDR3 region: CAISESPGRDNEQFF. The CDR3 coding sequence is TGTGCCATCAGTGAGTCGCCGGGGCGGGACAATGAGCAGTTCTTC.

A few counts support this clonotype. The rearrangement joins TRBV10-3 to TRBJ2-5; the match to TRBD2 covers 15 bases. This CDR3 region has 18 residues. The germline CDR1 and CDR2 sequences are ENHRY and SYGVKD. Trimming at V came to 0 bases and at J to 4 bases, leaving 6 bases not matched to a gene. The CDR3 protein is CAISESTAGLAGGETQYF. The CDR3 DNA sequence: TGTGCCATCAGTGAGTCGACGGCGGGACTAGCGGGAGGAGAGACCCAGTACTTC.

This clonotype was recorded at least ten times. The chain is built from TRBV9 and TRBJ2-1; D is possibly TRBD2 (6 bases). V lost 0 bases, J lost 4 bases, and 11 bases lay in between. The CDR3 contains 15 residues. CDR1 and CDR2 (germline): SGDLS, YYNGEE. This chain's CDR3 is CASSVAGTPYNEQFF. The DNA of the CDR3 is TGTGCCAGCAGCGTAGCCGGGACTCCATACAATGAGCAGTTCTTC.

The chain joins TRBV2 to TRBJ1-6; D is unresolved. V was cut by 4 bases and J by 7 bases, with 14 bases left in between. The CDR3 is 15 residues long. CDR1 and CDR2 (germline): SNHLY, FYNNEI. The CDR3 is CASSVPGGSNSPLHF. As DNA, the CDR3 is TGTGCCAGCAGTGTTCCTGGAGGGAGCAATTCACCCCTCCACTTT.

The chain couples TRBV24-1 to TRBJ2-7; D remains ambiguous. There are 12 residues in the CDR3. Germline V CDR1 and CDR2: KGHDR, SFDVKD. With 7 bases removed from V and 2 bases from J, the gap between germline ends came to 8 bases. The CDR3, as DNA: TGTGCCACCAGCGATAATACCTACGAGCAGTACTTC. Amino acids: CATSDNTYEQYF.

V usage is TRBV18 and J usage is TRBJ2-1; D is perhaps TRBD1 (6 bases). The V and J ends lost 1 base and 5 bases respectively, with 9 bases between them. Germline V gene data show CDR1 as KGHSH and CDR2 as LQKENI. The CDR3 length is 14 residues. In DNA form, the CDR3 reads TGTGCCAGCTCACCACAAACAGGGAACAATGAGCAGTTCTTC. Translation gives CASSPQTGNNEQFF.

The chain is built from TRBV6-5 and TRBJ2-7; tentative D call: TRBD1 (5 bases). CDR3 size: 20 residues. The V and J ends lost 0 bases and 0 bases respectively, with 24 bases between them. The germline CDR1 and CDR2 sequences are MNHEY and SVGAGI. CDR3 region: CASSYSFSDIRSLSSYEQYF. The CDR3 nucleotides read TGTGCCAGCAGTTACTCCTTCTCGGACATCCGATCACTGAGCTCCTACGAGCAGTACTTC.

This chain joins TRBV6-6 and TRBJ1-2; tentative D call: TRBD1 (5 bases). From germline, CDR1 is MNHNY and CDR2 SVGAGI (reference sequence). The CDR3 contains 11 residues. Between the trimmed V and J ends, which lost 2 bases and 7 bases, there was a span of 5 bases. CDR3 nucleotides: TGTGCCAGCAGTTACGGGGCTGGCTACACCTTC. Translated, it gives CASSYGAGYTF.

The chain carries TRBV12-3 or TRBV12-4 and TRBJ2-1, with D unclear. V lost 6 bases and J 4 bases, leaving 16 bases between the germline ends. This CDR3 comprises 15 residues. CDR3 bases: TGTGCCAGCAGCTTCTGGGATCCCCGGTACAATGAGCAGTTCTTC. It codes for CASSFWDPRYNEQFF.

This clonotype was seen a few times. This chain connects TRBV23-1 to TRBJ1-1; the D is unclear. TRBV23-1 belongs to the ORF category, with a function that is uncertain. The ends were cut back, 4 bases at V and 0 bases at J, with 15 bases in the middle. There are 16 residues in the CDR3. As DNA, the CDR3 is TGCGCCAGCAGTCGAAAAAACAGAGTTATGAACACTGAAGCTTTCTTT. Translation gives CASSRKNRVMNTEAFF.

This clonotype showed up many times. The chain links TRBV4-2 to TRBJ2-2, with no clear D. V shed 4 bases and J shed 0 bases, with 12 bases lying between them. In germline, CDR1 is LGHNA, CDR2 YNFKEQ. The CDR3 spans 16 residues. CDR3 DNA sequence: TGTGCCAGCAGCCTGGTCGGGTTTTCGAACACCGGGGAGCTGTTTTTT. It yields the protein CASSLVGFSNTGELFF.

This clonotype came up a few times. The chain employs TRBV30 and TRBJ1-1; D gene ambiguous. CDR1 is GTSNPN and CDR2 is SVGIG in the germline V gene (reference sequence). The V gene lost 2 bases and the J gene lost 3 bases, with 16 bases spanning the gap. This CDR3 contains 15 residues. CDR3 residues: CAWSPGWGWDTEAFF. In DNA, the CDR3 is TGTGCCTGGAGTCCCGGCTGGGGTTGGGACACTGAAGCTTTCTTT.

V and J are TRBV12-3 or TRBV12-4 and TRBJ2-7, with 8 bases matching TRBD2. Trimming cost V 7 bases and J 5 bases; bases outside gene matches: 19. This CDR3 contains 17 residues. CDR3 sequence reads: CASTSTSEDPRGNEQYF. The CDR3 DNA sequence: TGTGCCAGCACCTCGACTAGCGAAGATCCCAGAGGGAACGAGCAGTACTTC.

The CDR3 protein is CASSVVIRTGGLDEQFF. The CDR3 bases are TGTGCCAGCAGCGTAGTCATCAGGACAGGGGGCTTGGATGAGCAGTTCTTC. The J gene is TRBJ2-1, the V gene TRBV9, with TRBD1 matching 11 bases. The CDR3 is 17 residues long. V lost 0 bases, J lost 8 bases, and 10 bases stayed unmatched. From germline, CDR1 is SGDLS and CDR2 YYNGEE.

This clonotype showed up just a few times. This chain links TRBV30 with TRBJ2-7; no definite D call. With 0 bases removed from V and 1 base from J, the gap between germline ends came to 4 bases. CDR1 GTSNPN and CDR2 SVGIG come from the germline V gene (reference sequence). The CDR3 is made up of 12 amino acids. This chain's CDR3 is CAWSVQSYEQYF. The CDR3 DNA reads TGTGCCTGGAGTGTACAGTCCTACGAGCAGTACTTC.

This clonotype showed up just a few times. The rearrangement links TRBV20-1 to TRBJ1-2; possibly TRBD1 for D (5 bases). Trimming took off 0 bases at V and 4 bases at J, with 15 bases between the two ends. Germline V gives CDR1 DFQATT, CDR2 SNEGSKA (reference sequence). CDR3 size: 15 residues. This CDR3 is CSARDREGLGYGYTF. The CDR3 nucleotides are TGCAGTGCTAGAGATAGGGAGGGGCTGGGCTATGGCTACACCTTC.

The chain links TRBV29-1 to TRBJ2-1; D unresolved. V was clipped by 1 base and J by 6 bases, with 7 bases between them. This CDR3 has 12 residues. The germline V gene encodes CDR1 SQVTM and CDR2 ANQGSEA. CDR3 region: CSVEAYSNEQFF. The CDR3 nucleotides are TGCAGCGTTGAAGCCTACAGCAATGAGCAGTTCTTC.

The chain uses TRBV3-1 and TRBJ1-2; weak D call: TRBD1 (6 bases). Per germline, CDR1 LGHDT and CDR2 YNNKEL (reference sequence). V was pared by 5 bases and J by 4 bases, with 11 bases between. The CDR3 is made up of 13 amino acids. The CDR3 loop reads CASSGGHSYGYTF. CDR3 coding DNA: TGTGCCAGCAGCGGGGGGCATTCCTATGGCTACACCTTC. The full variable domain, with the rest looked up from reference TRBV3-1 and TRBJ1-2, is DTAVSQTPKYLVTQMGNDKSIKCEQNLGHDTMYWYKQDSKKFLKIMFSYNNKELIINETVPNRFSPKSPDKAHLNLHINSLELGDSAVYFCASSGGHSYGYTFGSGTRLTVV.

The table lists this clonotype with a count of one. This chain links TRBV9 with TRBJ2-2; D is undetermined. This CDR3 spans 13 amino acids. CDR1 is SGDLS and CDR2 is YYNGEE in the germline V gene. V dropped 4 bases and J dropped 7 bases, with 11 bases sitting between them. The CDR3, as DNA: TGTGCCAGCAGCCGGTTATTGGTCGGGGAGCTGTTTTTT. It encodes CASSRLLVGELFF. The complete variable domain, with remaining parts taken from reference TRBV9 and TRBJ2-2, reads DSGVTQTPKHLITATGQRVTLRCSPRSGDLSVYWYQQSLDQGLQFLIQYYNGEERAKGNILERFSAQQFPDLHSELNLSSLELGDSALYFCASSRLLVGELFFGEGSRLTVL.

The CDR3 region is CASSSALQGSGGYTF. The CDR3 DNA is TGTGCCAGCAGCTCGGCCTTACAGGGGTCTGGAGGCTACACCTTC. V and J are TRBV7-9 and TRBJ1-2; TRBD1 agrees at 7 bases. Germline CDR1 reads SEHNR; CDR2 reads FQNEAQ (reference sequence). V lost 4 bases and J lost 8; bases outside the gene matches: 13. This CDR3 is 15 amino acids long.

This sequence joins TRBV18 and TRBJ2-7; D assignment may be TRBD1 or TRBD2 (5 bases each). Germline values: CDR1 KGHSH, CDR2 LQKENI. The ends were cut back, 3 bases at V and 1 base at J, with 16 bases in the middle. This CDR3 region has 16 residues. DNA for the CDR3: TGTGCCAGCTCACCCAGGGCAGGGACGAGGTCCTACGAGCAGTACTTC. Translating gives CASSPRAGTRSYEQYF.

This clonotype was seen a few times. The rearrangement joins TRBV11-2 to TRBJ1-2, with D uncertain. Germline V lookup: CDR1 SGHAT, CDR2 FQNNGV. The CDR3 is 16 amino acids. The V gene lost 5 bases and the J gene lost 4 bases, with 20 bases spanning the gap. The CDR3 is CASSPDRALLSYGYTF. CDR3 coding DNA: TGTGCCAGCAGCCCTGATCGGGCGCTCCTAAGCTATGGCTACACCTTC. Drawing the rest from reference TRBV11-2 and TRBJ1-2, the complete variable domain is EAGVAQSPRYKIIEKRQSVAFWCNPISGHATLYWYQQILGQGPKLLIQFQNNGVVDDSQLPKDRFSAERLKGVDSTLKIQPAKLEDSAVYLCASSPDRALLSYGYTFGSGTRLTVV.

This clonotype was seen only once. The chain couples TRBV20-1 to TRBJ2-7; no clear D gene. The germline V and J ends were trimmed by 7 bases and 4 bases, with 14 bases remaining between them. Per germline, CDR1 DFQATT and CDR2 SNEGSKA (reference sequence). The CDR3 spans 12 residues. The CDR3 loop is CSVSQLGYEQYF. The CDR3 DNA reads as TGCAGTGTCTCTCAGTTGGGGTACGAGCAGTACTTC.

This clonotype was counted between two and nine times. The chain carries TRBV5-1 and TRBJ2-1; 9 bases line up with TRBD2. In germline, CDR1 is SGHRS, CDR2 YFSETQ. V shed 7 bases and J 7 bases; nucleotides not matched to a gene: 12. The CDR3 consists of 15 residues. This chain's CDR3 is CASSMRGGLRNEQFF. The DNA for the CDR3 is TGCGCCAGCTCCATGCGGGGGGGCCTTAGGAATGAGCAGTTCTTC.

The J gene is TRBJ2-1, the V gene TRBV4-3; weak D call: TRBD2 (6 bases). Germline CDR1 is LGHNA and CDR2 is YSLEER. This CDR3 spans 14 amino acids. Trimming removed 2 bases at V and 4 bases at J, with 9 bases between. The CDR3 DNA reads as TGCGCCAGCAGCCAAATCGGGGGTTACAATGAGCAGTTCTTC. It is translated as CASSQIGGYNEQFF.